The T cell receptor (beta chain) under discussion was sequenced for a study of shared clonotypes between healthy human individuals. Findings and limits, study-wide: Four donors shared approximately 5% of their naive CD4 clonotypes.

This clone was seen more than once but under ten times. Its antigen is not known. The method was immunoSEQ multiplex PCR; TCRdb's version includes in-frame clones alone and lacks a portion of them. The sample shows nearly 1,000,000 clones, approximately 80% of them seen only once. Per the germline V gene, CDR1 is MRHNA and CDR2 is SNTAGT. The CDR3 contains 13 residues. Trimming pared 6 bases from V and 0 bases from J, leaving 8 bases between. Donors included only healthy HIV-negative adults lacking recent acute infections or vaccinations. Sequencing was done on a sample of memory CD4+ T cells sorted from blood. Specified subset: CD45RA-negative fraction. The V call is TRBV6-4, the J call TRBJ1-1; no clear D gene. The TCR was taken from a young man in good health. The CDR3, as DNA: TGTGCCAGCAGGAGAGAGATGAACACTGAAGCTTTCTTT. As protein: CASRREMNTEAFF.